This T cell receptor beta chain derives from a study of cytomegalovirus exposure and HLA in healthy donors. General study results and limits: A prior analysis recorded that most TCR beta V segments were productive about 87% or about 30% of the time. TCR beta sequences reportedly predicted the HLA-A and HLA-B alleles of most subjects accurately. Later genetic work tied a missense DCLRE1C variant to beta-chain V and J trimming. Sequencing depth across donors, presence/absence analyses assumed, was roughly uniform.

The study ran its PCR with 60 Vbeta and 13 Jbeta primers. Sequencing used immunoSEQ multiplex PCR; TCRdb keeps in-frame clones, though not all of them. The sample holds around 150,000 clones; about 84% are singletons and the top ten take 2% to 2.5%. CDR1 SGDLS and CDR2 YYNGEE come from the germline V gene. This CDR3 is 16 amino acids long. The germline V and J ends were trimmed by 3 bases and 0 bases, with 13 bases remaining between them. Remarks on this clone: The antigen is not known.

The sample was PBMCs. The clonotype originates from a man aged 45 to 65 in good health and CMV-seronegative. The gene calls are TRBV9 and TRBJ2-1; perhaps TRBD1 as D (6 bases). The CDR3 sequence: CASSGTTGSSYNEQFF. The CDR3 DNA sequence: TGTGCCAGCAGCGGAACGACAGGTTCCTCCTACAATGAGCAGTTCTTC.